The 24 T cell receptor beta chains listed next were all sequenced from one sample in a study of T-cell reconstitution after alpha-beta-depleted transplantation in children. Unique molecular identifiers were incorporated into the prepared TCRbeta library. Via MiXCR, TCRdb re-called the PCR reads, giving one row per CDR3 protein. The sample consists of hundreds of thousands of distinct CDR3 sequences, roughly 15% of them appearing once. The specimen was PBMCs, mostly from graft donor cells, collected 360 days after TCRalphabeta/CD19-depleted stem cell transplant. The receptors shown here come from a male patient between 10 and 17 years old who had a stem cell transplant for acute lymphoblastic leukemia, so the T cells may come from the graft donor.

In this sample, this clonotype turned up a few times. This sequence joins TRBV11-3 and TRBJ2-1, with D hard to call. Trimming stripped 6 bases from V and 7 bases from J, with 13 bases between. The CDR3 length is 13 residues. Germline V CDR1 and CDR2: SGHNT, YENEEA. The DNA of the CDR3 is TGTGCCAGCAGTACCCGGACCCATAATGAGCAGTTCTTC. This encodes CASSTRTHNEQFF.

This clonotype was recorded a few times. The CDR3 sequence: CASSQAPGQGVQPQHF. The CDR3 region has the DNA TGCGCCAGCAGCCAAGCTCCGGGACAGGGGGTCCAGCCCCAGCATTTT. The chain carries TRBV4-1 and TRBJ1-5; TRBD1 agrees at 11 bases. Germline lookup yields CDR1 MGHRA and CDR2 YSYEKL. CDR3 length: 16 residues. V lost 1 base and J lost 7; bases outside the gene matches: 6.

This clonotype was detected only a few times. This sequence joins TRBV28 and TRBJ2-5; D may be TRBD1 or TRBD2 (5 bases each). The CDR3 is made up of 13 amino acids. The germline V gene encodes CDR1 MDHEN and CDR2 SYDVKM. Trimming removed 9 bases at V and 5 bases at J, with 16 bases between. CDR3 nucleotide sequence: TGTGCCAGGAGGGACGTAAGAGTGGAGACCCAGTACTTC. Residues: CARRDVRVETQYF.

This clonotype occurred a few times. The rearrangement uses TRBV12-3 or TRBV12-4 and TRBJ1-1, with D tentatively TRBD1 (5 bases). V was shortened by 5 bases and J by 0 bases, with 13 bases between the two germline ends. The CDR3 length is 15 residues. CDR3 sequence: CASSPSGGVNTEAFF. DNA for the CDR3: TGTGCCAGCAGTCCCTCGGGGGGAGTGAACACTGAAGCTTTCTTT.

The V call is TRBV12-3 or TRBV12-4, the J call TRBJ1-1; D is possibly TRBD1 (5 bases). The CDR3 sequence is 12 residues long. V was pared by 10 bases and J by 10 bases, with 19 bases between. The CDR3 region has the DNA TGTGCCACTGGGGGTTTAAGCCAGTCAGCTTTCTTT. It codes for CATGGLSQSAFF.

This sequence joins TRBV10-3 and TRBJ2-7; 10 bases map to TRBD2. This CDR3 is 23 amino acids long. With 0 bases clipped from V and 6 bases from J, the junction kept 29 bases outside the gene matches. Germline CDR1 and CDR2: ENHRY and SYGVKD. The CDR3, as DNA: TGTGCCATCAGTGAGTCTTGGGGACTATTTTGCGTAGCGGGAGGCAAGACTGGGTGCGAGCAGTACTTC. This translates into CAISESWGLFCVAGGKTGCEQYF.

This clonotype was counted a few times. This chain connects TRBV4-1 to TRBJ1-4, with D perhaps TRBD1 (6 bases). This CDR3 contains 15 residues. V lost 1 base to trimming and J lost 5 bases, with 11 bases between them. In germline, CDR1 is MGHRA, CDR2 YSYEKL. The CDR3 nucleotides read TGCGCCAGCAGCCAAGGGAGACAGGTGAATGAAAAACTGTTTTTT. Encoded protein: CASSQGRQVNEKLFF.

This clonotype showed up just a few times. In nucleotides, the CDR3 is TGTGCCAGCAGCTTAGGGCCTCGGGGGTTCTACGAGCAGTACTTC. The encoded protein is CASSLGPRGFYEQYF. The J gene is TRBJ2-7, the V gene TRBV7-9, with D perhaps TRBD2 (6 bases). The CDR3 totals 15 residues. V lost 1 base and J lost 3, with 13 bases in between. CDR1 is SEHNR and CDR2 is FQNEAQ in the germline V gene (reference sequence).

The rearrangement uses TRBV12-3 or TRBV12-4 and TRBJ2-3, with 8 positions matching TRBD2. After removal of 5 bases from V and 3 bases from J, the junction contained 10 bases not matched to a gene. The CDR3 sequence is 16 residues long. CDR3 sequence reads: CASSPDLSGSTDTQYF. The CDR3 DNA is TGTGCCAGCAGTCCTGACTTAAGCGGGAGTACAGATACGCAGTATTTT.

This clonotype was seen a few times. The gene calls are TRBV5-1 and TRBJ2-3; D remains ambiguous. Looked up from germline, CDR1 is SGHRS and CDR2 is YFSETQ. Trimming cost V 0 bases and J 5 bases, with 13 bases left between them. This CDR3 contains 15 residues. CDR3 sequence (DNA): TGCGCCAGCAGCTTGGTGGTGGGAACGCTAGATACGCAGTATTTT. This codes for CASSLVVGTLDTQYF.

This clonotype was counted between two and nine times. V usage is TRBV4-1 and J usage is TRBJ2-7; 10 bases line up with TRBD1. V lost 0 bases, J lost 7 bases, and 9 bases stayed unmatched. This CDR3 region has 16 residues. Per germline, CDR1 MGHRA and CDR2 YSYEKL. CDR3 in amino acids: CASSQDPGTGVREQYF. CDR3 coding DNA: TGCGCCAGCAGCCAAGACCCCGGGACAGGGGTGAGGGAGCAGTACTTC.

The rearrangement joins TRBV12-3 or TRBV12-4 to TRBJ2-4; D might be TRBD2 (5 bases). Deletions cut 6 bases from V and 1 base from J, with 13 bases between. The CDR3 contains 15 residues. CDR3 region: CASSWRPTAKNIQYF. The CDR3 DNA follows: TGTGCCAGCAGCTGGAGGCCAACCGCCAAAAACATTCAGTACTTC.

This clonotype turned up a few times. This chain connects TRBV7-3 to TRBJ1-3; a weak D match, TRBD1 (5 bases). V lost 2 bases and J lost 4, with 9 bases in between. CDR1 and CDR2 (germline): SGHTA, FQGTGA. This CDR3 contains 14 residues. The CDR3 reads CASSLQGTGNTIYF. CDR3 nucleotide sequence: TGTGCCAGCAGCTTACAGGGTACAGGAAACACCATATATTTT.

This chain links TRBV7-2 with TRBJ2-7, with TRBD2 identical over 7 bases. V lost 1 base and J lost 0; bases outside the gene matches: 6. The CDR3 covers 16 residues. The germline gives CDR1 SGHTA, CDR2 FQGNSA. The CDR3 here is CASSLGLAWSSYEQYF. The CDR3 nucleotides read TGTGCCAGCAGCTTAGGACTAGCTTGGAGCTCCTACGAGCAGTACTTC.

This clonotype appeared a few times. The CDR3: CASSYLALQETQYF. CDR3 DNA sequence: TGTGCCAGCAGTTACCTAGCACTTCAAGAGACCCAGTACTTC. The V call is TRBV6-5, the J call TRBJ2-5; D perhaps matches TRBD2 (5 bases). The V and J ends lost 2 bases and 2 bases respectively, with 9 bases between them. The CDR3 totals 14 residues. In germline, CDR1 is MNHEY, CDR2 SVGAGI.

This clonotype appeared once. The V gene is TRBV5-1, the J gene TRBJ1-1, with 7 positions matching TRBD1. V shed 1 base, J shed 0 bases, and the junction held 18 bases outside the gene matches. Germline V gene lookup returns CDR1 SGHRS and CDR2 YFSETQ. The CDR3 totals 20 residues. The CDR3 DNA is TGCGCCAGCAGCTTGCGAGGGGGCTCACAAGGCGGGACCATGAACACTGAAGCTTTCTTT. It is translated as CASSLRGGSQGGTMNTEAFF.

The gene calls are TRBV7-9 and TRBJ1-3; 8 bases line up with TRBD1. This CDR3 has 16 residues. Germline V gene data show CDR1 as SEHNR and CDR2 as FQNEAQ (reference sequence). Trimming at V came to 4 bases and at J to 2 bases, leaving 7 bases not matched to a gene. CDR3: CASSSTLQGAGNTIYF. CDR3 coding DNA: TGTGCCAGCAGCTCAACCCTACAGGGGGCTGGAAACACCATATATTTT.

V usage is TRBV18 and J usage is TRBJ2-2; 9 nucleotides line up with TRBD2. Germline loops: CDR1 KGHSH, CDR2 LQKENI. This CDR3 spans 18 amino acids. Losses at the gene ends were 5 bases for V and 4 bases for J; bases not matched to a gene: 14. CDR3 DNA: TGTGCCAGCTCAGCTGGGACTAGCCGTTTTTACTTCACCGGGGAGCTGTTTTTT. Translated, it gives CASSAGTSRFYFTGELFF. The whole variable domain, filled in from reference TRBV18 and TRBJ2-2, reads NAGVMQNPRHLVRRRGQEARLRCSPMKGHSHVYWYRQLPEEGLKFMVYLQKENIIDESGMPKERFSAEFPKEGPSILRIQQVVRGDSAAYFCASSAGTSRFYFTGELFFGEGSRLTVL.

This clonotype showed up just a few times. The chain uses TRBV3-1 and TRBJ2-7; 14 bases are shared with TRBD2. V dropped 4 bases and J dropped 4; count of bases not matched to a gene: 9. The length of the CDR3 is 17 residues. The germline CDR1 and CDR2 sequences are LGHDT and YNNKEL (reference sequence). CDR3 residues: CASSRGTSGSGGYEQYF. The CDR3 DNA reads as TGTGCCAGCAGCCGCGGGACTAGCGGGAGCGGGGGTTACGAGCAGTACTTC.

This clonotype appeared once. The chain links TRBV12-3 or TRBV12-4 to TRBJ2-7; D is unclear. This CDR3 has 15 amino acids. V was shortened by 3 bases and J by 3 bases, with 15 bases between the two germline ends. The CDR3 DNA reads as TGTGCCAGCAGTTTCTTCTTATCCTTAGGCTACGAGCAGTACTTC. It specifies CASSFFLSLGYEQYF.

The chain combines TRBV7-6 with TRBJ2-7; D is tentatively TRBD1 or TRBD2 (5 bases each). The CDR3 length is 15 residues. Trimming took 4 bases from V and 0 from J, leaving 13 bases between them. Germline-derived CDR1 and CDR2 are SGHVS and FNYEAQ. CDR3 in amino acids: CASSSGLGSSYEQYF. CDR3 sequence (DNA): TGTGCCAGCAGCTCGGGGCTGGGCTCCTCCTACGAGCAGTACTTC.

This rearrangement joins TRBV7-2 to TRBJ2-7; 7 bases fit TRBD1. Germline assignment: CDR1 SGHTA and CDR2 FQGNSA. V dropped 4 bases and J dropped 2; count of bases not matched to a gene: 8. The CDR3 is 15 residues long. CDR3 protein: CASSSGQRYPYEQYF. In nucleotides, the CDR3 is TGTGCCAGCAGCTCGGGACAGCGATACCCCTACGAGCAGTACTTC.

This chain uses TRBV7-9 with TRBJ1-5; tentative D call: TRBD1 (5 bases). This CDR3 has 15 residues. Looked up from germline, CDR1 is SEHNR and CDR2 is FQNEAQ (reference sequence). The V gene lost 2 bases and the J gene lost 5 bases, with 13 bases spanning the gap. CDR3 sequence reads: CASSLTGPSYQPQHF. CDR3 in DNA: TGTGCCAGCAGCTTAACAGGTCCATCTTATCAGCCCCAGCATTTT.

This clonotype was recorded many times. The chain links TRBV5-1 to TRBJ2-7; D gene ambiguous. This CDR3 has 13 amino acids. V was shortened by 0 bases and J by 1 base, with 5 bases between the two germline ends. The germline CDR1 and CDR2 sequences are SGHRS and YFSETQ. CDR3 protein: CASSLEQSYEQYF. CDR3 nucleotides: TGCGCCAGCAGCTTGGAACAGTCCTACGAGCAGTACTTC. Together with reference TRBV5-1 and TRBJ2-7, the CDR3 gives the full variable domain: KAGVTQTPRYLIKTRGQQVTLSCSPISGHRSVSWYQQTPGQGLQFLFEYFSETQRNKGNFPGRFSGRQFSNSRSEMNVSTLELGDSALYLCASSLEQSYEQYFGPGTRLTVT.